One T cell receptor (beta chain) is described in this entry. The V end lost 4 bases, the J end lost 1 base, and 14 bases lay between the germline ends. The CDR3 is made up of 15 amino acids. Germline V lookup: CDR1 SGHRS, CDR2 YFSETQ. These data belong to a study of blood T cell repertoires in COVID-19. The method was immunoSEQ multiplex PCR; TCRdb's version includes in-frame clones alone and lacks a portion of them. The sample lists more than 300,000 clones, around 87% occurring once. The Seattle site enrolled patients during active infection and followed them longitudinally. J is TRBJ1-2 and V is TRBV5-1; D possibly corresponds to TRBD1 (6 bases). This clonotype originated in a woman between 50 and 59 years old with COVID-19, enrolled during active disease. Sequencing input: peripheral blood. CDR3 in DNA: TGCGCCAGCAGCCAGGGGTCCAGGGGTAACTATGGCTACACCTTC. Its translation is CASSQGSRGNYGYTF.